This T cell receptor (beta chain) was sequenced in a study of blood T cell repertoires in COVID-19. Deletions cut 8 bases from V and 3 bases from J, with 12 bases between. This CDR3 contains 13 residues. CDR1 is SGDLS and CDR2 is YYNGEE in the germline V gene. In the authors' workflow: By means of reference gene primer amplification, nucleated cell counts were estimated. Profiled with immunoSEQ multiplex PCR; TCRdb holds only in-frame clones, not every one. V, J and clone size were drawn from that table, and D and trimming were deduced from the DNA. The sample has more than 70,000 clones; about four fifths are singletons.

This TCR was sampled from a woman in her 70s with acute or convalescent COVID-19. Sequencing was performed on peripheral blood. The V gene is TRBV9, the J gene TRBJ2-1; D unresolved. The CDR3 region is CASTSVFYNEQFF. The CDR3 DNA is TGTGCCAGTACATCTGTCTTCTACAATGAGCAGTTCTTC.